The T cell receptor (beta chain) described here comes from a study of blood T cells in healthy people across ages. Whole-study findings and limits: Older individuals had lower TCR beta diversity per million T cells (the decline was roughly linear).

This clonotype was seen a handful of times. Its cognate antigen is unknown. The CDR3 sequence is 15 residues long. The V gene lost 7 bases and the J gene lost 7 bases, with 20 bases spanning the gap. Germline-derived CDR1 and CDR2 are MGHDK and SYGVNS. PBMCs were isolated at a quantity of at least 6.5 million per sample. Primed by a sample-barcoded 5' primer and a J-beta primer mix, a second PCR proceeded for roughly 7 to 11 cycles. The authors tagged each cDNA molecule using a template-switch adaptor with 12 random nucleotides. One entry per CDR3 protein, called by TCRdb with MiXCR from the 5' RACE reads. This table has about 570,000 distinct CDR3 sequences, 27% appearing once.

This sequence originates from a woman in her 70s in good health. Sequenced material: blood. V is TRBV25-1 and J is TRBJ1-3, with D maybe TRBD1 (5 bases). The CDR3 sequence is CASTDPSTGGNTIYF. DNA for the CDR3: TGTGCCAGCACTGACCCTTCAACAGGAGGGAACACCATATATTTT.